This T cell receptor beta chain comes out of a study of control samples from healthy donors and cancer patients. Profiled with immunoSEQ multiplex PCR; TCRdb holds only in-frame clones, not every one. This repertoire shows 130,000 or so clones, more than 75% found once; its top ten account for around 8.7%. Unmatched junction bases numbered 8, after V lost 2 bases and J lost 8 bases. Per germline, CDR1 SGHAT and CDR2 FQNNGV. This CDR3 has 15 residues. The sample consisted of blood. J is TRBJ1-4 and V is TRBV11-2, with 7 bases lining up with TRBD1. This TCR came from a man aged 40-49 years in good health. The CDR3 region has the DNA TGTGCCAGCAGCTTAACGGCAGGGGGGGAAGAAAAACTGTTTTTT. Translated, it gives CASSLTAGGEEKLFF.